The rows below give T cell receptor beta chains drawn from one sample of a study of cytomegalovirus exposure and HLA in healthy donors. The method was immunoSEQ multiplex PCR; TCRdb's version includes in-frame clones alone and lacks a portion of them. The table records some 190,000 clones, 70% to 80% of them present only once. The specimen was PBMCs. The receptors stem from a woman aged 25 to 45 in good health and CMV-seropositive. CDR3s leave out the opening cysteine and the closing phenylalanine or tryptophan. D genes are given only for firm matches.

v_call d_call cdr3_aa
TRBV5-4 TRBD1 ASSPGGDRGLIETQY
TRBV28 TRBD2 ASSYPGVAGATDTQY
TRBV12-2 - ASRLVERGGPWSYEQY
TRBV19 TRBD2 ASSIVAGGGNEQF
TRBV6-1 - ASSEAPGTQYEQY
TRBV4-2 TRBD2 ASSQVPSGKEGETQY
TRBV5-1 - ASSLEQDTDTQY
TRBV11-2 - ASSSQQGSSYNEQF
TRBV19 - ASRGGSSYNSPLH
TRBV5-1 TRBD1 ASSSRQGAGNEQY
TRBV30 TRBD1 ALSDRGYYNEQF
TRBV28 - ASSFLGGGYT
TRBV11-1 - ASSQGTTPITGELF
TRBV6-4 - ASRHTWDCPGPLH
TRBV15 TRBD1 ATSRGDRDGNTIY
TRBV18 TRBD2 ASVQPLAGVHEQY
TRBV6-1 - ASLPGAVNGYT
TRBV30 - AWSPHSNEQF
TRBV29-1 - SVDNGSYGYT
TRBV18 - ASSPSGGDEKLF
TRBV7-8 - ASSFDSTGNYGYT
TRBV15 - ATSRDTNTGELF
TRBV27 - ASSLADGGEQY
TRBV6-1 TRBD2 ASSASLAGGETQY
TRBV5-1 - ASSPAGPGETQY
TRBV9 TRBD1 ASSVTDRAPNNSPLH
TRBV7-2 TRBD2 ASSLAASGGYEQY
TRBV6-5 - ASSYLSTGELF
TRBV6-1 - AVREPDNYGYT
TRBV5-1 - ASSLGGRSVNTEAF
TRBV5-6 - ASIFDWCRDGELF
TRBV6-5 - ASSGTGFNQPQH
TRBV2 TRBD1 ASRLDRAYEQY
TRBV6-1 - ASSEAGKDADTQY
TRBV5-4 - ASSQLASDTQY